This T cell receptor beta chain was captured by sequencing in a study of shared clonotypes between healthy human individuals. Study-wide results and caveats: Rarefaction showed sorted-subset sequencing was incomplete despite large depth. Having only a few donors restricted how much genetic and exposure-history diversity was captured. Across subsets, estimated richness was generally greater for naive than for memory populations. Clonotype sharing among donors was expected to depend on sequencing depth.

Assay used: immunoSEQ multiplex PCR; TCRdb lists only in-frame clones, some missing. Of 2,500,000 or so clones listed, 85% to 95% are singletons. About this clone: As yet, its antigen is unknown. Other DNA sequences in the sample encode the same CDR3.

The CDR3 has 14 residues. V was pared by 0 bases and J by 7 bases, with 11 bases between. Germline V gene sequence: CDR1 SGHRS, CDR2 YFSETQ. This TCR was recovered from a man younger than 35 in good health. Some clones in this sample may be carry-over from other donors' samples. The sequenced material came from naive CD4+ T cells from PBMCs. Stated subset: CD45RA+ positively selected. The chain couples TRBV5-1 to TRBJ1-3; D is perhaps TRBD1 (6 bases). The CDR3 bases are TGCGCCAGCAGCTTGGTACAGGGAGGGAACACCATATATTTT. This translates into CASSLVQGGNTIYF.